Reported below is one TCR beta chain. The CDR3 has 16 amino acids. J lost 7 bases, V lost 5 bases, and 13 bases had no gene match. Germline loops: CDR1 MNHNY, CDR2 SVGAGI (reference sequence). Per the original methods: Estimated nucleated cell counts came from reference gene primer amplification. The table came from immunoSEQ multiplex PCR; TCRdb's copy has only in-frame clones and leaves some out. The V and J calls and clone size come from that table; D and trimming were worked out from the DNA. Of more than 400,000 clones in the sample, 80% to 95% were seen once. Those who participated ranged in age from 18 to 89 years and resided in approximately 26 US areas. Self-reported history from a screening survey and questionnaire set each donor's cohort. This entry belongs to a study of blood T cell repertoires in COVID-19. Overall study: Sample material is recorded as cDNA or gDNA derived from T cells, B-cell-depleted T cells, or PBMCs.

Sample: PBMCs or T cells enriched from blood (not recorded which). This TCR was sampled from a man aged 18-30 years who had recovered from COVID-19. The rearrangement links TRBV6-6 to TRBJ2-1, with 8 bases fitting TRBD2. CDR3 DNA: TGTGCCAGCAGTCCCCTCGTGCCGGCTAGCGGGAATGAGCAGTTCTTC. This gives the protein CASSPLVPASGNEQFF.